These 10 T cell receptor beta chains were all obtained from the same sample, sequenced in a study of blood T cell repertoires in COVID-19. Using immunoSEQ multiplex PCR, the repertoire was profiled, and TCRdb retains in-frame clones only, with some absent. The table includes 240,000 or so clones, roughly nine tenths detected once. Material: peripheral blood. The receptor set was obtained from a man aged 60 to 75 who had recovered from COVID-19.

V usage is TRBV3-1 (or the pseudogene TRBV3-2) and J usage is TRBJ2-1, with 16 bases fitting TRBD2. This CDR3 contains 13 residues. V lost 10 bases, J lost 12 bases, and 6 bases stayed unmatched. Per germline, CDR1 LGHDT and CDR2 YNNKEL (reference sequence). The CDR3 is CATGTSGGAGQFF. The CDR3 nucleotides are TGTGCCACCGGGACTAGCGGGGGGGCAGGGCAGTTCTTC.

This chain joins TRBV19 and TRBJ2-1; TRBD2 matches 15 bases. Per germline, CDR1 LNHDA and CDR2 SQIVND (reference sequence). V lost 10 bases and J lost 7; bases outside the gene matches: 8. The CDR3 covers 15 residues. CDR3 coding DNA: TGTGCCACCAGGGGACTAGCGGGGGGTGATAATGAGCAGTTCTTC. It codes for CATRGLAGGDNEQFF.

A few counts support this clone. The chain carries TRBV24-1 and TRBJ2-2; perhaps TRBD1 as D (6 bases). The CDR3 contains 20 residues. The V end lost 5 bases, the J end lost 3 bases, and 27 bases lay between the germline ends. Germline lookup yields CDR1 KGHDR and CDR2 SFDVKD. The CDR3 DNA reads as TGTGCCACCAGTGGGTCATTGACAGGATCCACTTTAGATTACACCGGGGAGCTGTTTTTT. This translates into CATSGSLTGSTLDYTGELFF.

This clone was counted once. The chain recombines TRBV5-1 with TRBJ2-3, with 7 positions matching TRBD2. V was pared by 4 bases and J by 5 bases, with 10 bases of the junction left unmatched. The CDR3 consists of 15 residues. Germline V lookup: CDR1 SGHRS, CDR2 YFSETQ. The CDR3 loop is CASSRGLGGVDTQYF. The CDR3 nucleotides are TGCGCCAGCAGCCGCGGACTAGGTGGGGTAGATACGCAGTATTTT.

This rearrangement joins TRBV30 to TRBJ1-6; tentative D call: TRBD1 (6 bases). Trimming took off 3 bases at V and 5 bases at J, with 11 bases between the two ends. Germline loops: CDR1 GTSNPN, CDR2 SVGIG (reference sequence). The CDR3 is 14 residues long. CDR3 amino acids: CAWRTGLDNSPLHF. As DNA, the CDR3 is TGTGCCTGGAGGACAGGTCTAGATAATTCACCCCTCCACTTT.

CDR3 sequence: CASSRRDSDSGANVLTF. DNA of the CDR3: TGTGCCAGCTCACGCCGGGACAGCGACTCTGGGGCCAACGTCCTGACTTTC. The V gene is TRBV18, the J gene TRBJ2-6; 7 bases are a match to TRBD1. From germline, CDR1 is KGHSH and CDR2 LQKENI. V trimming: 4 bases; J trimming: 0 bases; junction bases outside the gene matches: 6. CDR3 length: 17 amino acids.

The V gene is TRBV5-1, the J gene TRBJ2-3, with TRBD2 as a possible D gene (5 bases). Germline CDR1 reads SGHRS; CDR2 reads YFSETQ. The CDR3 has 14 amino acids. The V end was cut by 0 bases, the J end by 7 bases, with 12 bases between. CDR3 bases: TGCGCCAGCAGCTTGGACAGCGGAACCCATACGCAGTATTTT. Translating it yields CASSLDSGTHTQYF.

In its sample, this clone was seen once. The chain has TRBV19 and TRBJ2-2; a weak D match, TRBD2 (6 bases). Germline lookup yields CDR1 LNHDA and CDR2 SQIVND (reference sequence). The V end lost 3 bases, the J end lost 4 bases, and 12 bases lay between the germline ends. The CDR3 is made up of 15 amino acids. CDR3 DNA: TGTGCCAGTAGTATTGGTGGAGGGGTCACCGGGGAGCTGTTTTTT. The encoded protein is CASSIGGGVTGELFF.

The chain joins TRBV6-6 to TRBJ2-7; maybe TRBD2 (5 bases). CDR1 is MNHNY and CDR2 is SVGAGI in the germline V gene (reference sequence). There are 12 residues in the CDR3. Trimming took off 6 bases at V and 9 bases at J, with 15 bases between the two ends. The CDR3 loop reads CASRDDRSGQYF. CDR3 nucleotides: TGTGCCAGCAGAGACGACCGGAGCGGGCAGTACTTC.

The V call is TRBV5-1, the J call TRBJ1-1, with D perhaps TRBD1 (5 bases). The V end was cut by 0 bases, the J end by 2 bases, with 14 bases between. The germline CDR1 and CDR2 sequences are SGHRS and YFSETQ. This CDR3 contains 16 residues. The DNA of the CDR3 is TGCGCCAGCAGCTTGGAACTTCCTAGGGGAAACACTGAAGCTTTCTTT. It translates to CASSLELPRGNTEAFF.